The present entry profiles one TCR beta chain with its context. This entry is derived from a study of STAT5B mutations in CD4+ large granular lymphocyte leukemia. TCRdb's copy holds only in-frame clones and misses some; the assay was immunoSEQ multiplex PCR. The table has around 28,000 clones, around 70% seen once. The CDR3 contains 15 residues. V lost 3 bases, J lost 5 bases, and 15 bases lay in between. Germline CDR1 and CDR2: SGHRS and YFSETQ. The sequenced material came from CD4+ T cells from blood buffy coats. V gene TRBV5-1 combines with J gene TRBJ1-3, with D possibly TRBD1 on 6 matching bases. The clonotype was recovered from a human donor in good health. CDR3 residues: CASSSAGGARNTIYF. The CDR3 DNA reads as TGCGCCAGCAGCTCCGCGGGGGGGGCAAGAAACACCATATATTTT.